The sequence of this T cell receptor beta chain was determined in a study of OX40 agonist ivuxolimab in advanced cancers. Study-wide background: Patients received ivuxolimab, an intravenous treatment, every 2 weeks at 0.01 to 10 mg/kg. Study-level points and caveats: CD4+ and CD8+ T cells in blood underwent clonal expansion by week 6 at 0.1 to 3.0 mg/kg. The study found that CD8+ T cells averaged more expanded clones than CD4+.

Sequencing used immunoSEQ multiplex PCR; TCRdb keeps in-frame clones, though not all of them. The repertoire holds roughly 50,000 clones, with more than 70% as singletons. Germline-derived CDR1 and CDR2 are SGDLS and YYNGEE. V dropped 0 bases and J dropped 3 bases, with 4 bases sitting between them. This CDR3 has 14 amino acids. On this clone: Its antigen remains unidentified.

If patients had autoimmune disease history or systemic immunosuppression, they were excluded. The chain employs TRBV9 and TRBJ1-6; no clear D. Sample: CD4+ or CD8+ T cells sorted from blood, taken in a trial of the OX40 agonist ivuxolimab. This sequence originates from an adult with an advanced solid tumor such as melanoma, head and neck, liver or kidney cancer. CDR3 protein: CASSVESYNSPLHF. CDR3 bases: TGTGCCAGCAGCGTAGAAAGCTATAATTCACCCCTCCACTTT.